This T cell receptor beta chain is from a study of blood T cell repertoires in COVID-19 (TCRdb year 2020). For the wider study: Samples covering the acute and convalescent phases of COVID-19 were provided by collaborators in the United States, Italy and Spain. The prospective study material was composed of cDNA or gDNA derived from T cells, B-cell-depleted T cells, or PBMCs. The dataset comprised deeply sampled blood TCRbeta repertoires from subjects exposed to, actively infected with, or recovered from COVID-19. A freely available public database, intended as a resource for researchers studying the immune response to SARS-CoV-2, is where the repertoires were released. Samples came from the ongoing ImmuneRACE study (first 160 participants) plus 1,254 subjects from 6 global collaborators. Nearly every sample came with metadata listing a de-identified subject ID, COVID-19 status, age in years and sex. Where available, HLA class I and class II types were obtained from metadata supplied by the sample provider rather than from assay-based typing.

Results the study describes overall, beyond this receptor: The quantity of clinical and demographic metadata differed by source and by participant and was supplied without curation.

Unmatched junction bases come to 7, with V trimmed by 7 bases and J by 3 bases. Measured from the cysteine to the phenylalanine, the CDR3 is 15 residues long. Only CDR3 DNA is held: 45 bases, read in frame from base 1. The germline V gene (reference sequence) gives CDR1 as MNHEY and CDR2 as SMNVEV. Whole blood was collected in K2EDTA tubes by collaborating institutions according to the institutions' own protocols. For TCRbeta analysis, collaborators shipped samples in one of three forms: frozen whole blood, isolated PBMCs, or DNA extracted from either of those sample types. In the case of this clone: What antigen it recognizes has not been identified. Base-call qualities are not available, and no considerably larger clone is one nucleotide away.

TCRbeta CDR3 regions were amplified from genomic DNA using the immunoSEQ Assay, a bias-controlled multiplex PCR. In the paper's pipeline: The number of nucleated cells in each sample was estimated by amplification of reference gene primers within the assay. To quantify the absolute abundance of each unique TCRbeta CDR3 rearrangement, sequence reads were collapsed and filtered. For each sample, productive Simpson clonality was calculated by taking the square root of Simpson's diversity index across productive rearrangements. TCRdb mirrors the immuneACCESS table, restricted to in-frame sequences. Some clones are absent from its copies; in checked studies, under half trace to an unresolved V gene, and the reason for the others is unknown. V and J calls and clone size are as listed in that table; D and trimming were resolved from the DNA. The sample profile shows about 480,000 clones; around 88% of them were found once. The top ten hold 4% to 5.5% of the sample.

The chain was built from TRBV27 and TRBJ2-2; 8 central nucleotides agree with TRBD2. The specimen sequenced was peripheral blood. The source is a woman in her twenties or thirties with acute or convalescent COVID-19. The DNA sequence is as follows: TGTGCCAGCACCCCCGGGGGGGGAGACACCGGGGAGCTGTTTTTT. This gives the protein CASTPGGGDTGELFF.